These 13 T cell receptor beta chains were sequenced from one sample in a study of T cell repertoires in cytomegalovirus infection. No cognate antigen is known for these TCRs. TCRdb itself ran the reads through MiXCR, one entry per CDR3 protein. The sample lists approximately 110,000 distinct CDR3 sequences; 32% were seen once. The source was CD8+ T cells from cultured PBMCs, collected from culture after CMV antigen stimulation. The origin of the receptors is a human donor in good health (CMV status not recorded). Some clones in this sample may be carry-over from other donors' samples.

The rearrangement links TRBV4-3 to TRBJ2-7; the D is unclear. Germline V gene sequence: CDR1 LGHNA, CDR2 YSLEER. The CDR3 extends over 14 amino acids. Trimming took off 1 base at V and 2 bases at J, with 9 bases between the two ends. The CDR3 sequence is CASSQGDSPYEQYF. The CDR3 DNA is TGCGCCAGCAGCCAAGGTGACTCCCCCTACGAGCAGTACTTC.

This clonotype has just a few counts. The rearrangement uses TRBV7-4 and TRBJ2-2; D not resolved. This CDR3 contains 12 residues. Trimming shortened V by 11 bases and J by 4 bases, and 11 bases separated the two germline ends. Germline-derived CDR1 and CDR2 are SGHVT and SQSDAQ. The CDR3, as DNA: TGTGCCCTAGGATTGAGCACCGGGGAGCTGTTTTTT. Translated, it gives CALGLSTGELFF.

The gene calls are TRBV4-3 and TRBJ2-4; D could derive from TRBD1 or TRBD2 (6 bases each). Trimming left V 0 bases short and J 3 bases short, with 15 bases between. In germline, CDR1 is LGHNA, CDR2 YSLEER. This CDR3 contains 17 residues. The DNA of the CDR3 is TGCGCCAGCAGCCAAGATCGCGTTGGAGGGGGCAAAAACATTCAGTACTTC. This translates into CASSQDRVGGGKNIQYF.

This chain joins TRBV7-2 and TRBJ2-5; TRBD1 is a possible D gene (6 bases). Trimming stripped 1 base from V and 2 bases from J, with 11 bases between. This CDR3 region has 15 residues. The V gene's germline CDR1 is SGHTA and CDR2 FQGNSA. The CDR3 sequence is CASSLVPGTQETQYF. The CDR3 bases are TGTGCCAGCAGCTTAGTTCCCGGGACACAAGAGACCCAGTACTTC.

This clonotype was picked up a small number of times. The CDR3 here is CSVEDNARSSYNEQFF. CDR3 DNA sequence: TGCAGCGTTGAAGATAACGCTCGGAGCTCCTACAATGAGCAGTTCTTC. This chain uses TRBV29-1 with TRBJ2-1; D is undetermined. Trimming stripped 0 bases from V and 0 bases from J, with 12 bases between. Germline values: CDR1 SQVTM, CDR2 ANQGSEA. The CDR3 length is 16 residues.

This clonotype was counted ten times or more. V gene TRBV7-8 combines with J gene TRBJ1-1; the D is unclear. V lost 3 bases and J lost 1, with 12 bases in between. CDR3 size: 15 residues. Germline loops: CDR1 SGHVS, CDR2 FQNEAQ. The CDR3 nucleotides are TGTGCCAGCAGCTTGGCAGACCATGGGAACACTGAAGCTTTCTTT. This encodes CASSLADHGNTEAFF.

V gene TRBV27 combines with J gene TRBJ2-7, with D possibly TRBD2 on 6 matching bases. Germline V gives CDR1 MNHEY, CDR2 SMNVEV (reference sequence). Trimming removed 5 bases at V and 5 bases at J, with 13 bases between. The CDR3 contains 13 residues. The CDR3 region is CASSRTGLDEQYF. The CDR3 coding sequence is TGTGCCAGCAGTCGTACGGGACTCGACGAGCAGTACTTC.

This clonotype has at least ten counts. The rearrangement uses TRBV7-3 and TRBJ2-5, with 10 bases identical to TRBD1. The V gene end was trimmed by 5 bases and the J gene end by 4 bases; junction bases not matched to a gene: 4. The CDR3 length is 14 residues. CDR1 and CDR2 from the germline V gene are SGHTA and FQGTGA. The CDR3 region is CASSPTGGSETQYF. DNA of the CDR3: TGTGCCAGCAGCCCGACAGGGGGCTCAGAGACCCAGTACTTC.

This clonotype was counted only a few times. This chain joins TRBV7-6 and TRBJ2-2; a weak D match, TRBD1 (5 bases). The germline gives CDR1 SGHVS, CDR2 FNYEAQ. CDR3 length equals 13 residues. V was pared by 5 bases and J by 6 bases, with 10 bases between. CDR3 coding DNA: TGTGCCAGCAGCCCTAACAGGCCCGGGGAGCTGTTTTTT. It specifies CASSPNRPGELFF.

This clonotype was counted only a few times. The CDR3: CASSLAWYRVNTEAFF. The CDR3 DNA is TGTGCCAGCAGCTTAGCATGGTACAGAGTGAACACTGAAGCTTTCTTT. V usage is TRBV7-2 and J usage is TRBJ1-1; D unclear. Deletions cut 0 bases from V and 0 bases from J, with 11 bases between. CDR1 is SGHTA, CDR2 FQGNSA, per germline. The CDR3 totals 16 residues.

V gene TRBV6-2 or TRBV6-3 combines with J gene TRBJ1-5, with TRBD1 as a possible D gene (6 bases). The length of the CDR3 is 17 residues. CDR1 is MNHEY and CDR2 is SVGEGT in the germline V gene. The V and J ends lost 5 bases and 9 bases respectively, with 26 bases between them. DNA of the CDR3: TGTGCCAGCAGTCATACCACGGACAGCCTCCCAATCGGGCCCCAGCATTTT. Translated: CASSHTTDSLPIGPQHF.

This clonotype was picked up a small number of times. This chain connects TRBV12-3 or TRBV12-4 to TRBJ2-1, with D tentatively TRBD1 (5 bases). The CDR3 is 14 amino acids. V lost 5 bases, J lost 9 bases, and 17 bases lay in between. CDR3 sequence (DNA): TGTGCCAGCAGTCCTCTCCCCCAGGGTGGTGAGCAGTTCTTC. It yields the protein CASSPLPQGGEQFF.

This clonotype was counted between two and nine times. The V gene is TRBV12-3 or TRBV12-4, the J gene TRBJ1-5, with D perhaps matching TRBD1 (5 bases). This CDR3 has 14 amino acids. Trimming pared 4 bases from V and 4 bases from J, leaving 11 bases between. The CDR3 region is CASSWGTENQPQHF. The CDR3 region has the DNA TGTGCCAGCAGTTGGGGGACCGAAAATCAGCCCCAGCATTTT.